Following are 23 T cell receptor beta chains from one sample sequenced in a study of blood T cells in healthy people across ages. Through a sample-barcoded 5' primer and a J-beta primer mix, a second PCR was run for roughly 7 to 11 cycles. Via MiXCR, TCRdb re-called the 5' RACE reads, giving one row per CDR3 protein. In the table there are over 500,000 distinct CDR3 sequences, around 52% of which are singletons. Sequences were obtained from blood. The receptor set was obtained from a woman of 80 years or more in good health.

The rearrangement links TRBV7-2 to TRBJ2-3, with 13 bases fitting TRBD2. Looked up from germline, CDR1 is SGHTA and CDR2 is FQGNSA. J lost 3 bases, V lost 1 base, and 13 bases had no gene match. CDR3 length: 20 amino acids. As DNA, the CDR3 is TGTGCCAGCAGCTTAGTGGGGACTAGCGGGACGAGAGGGATAACAGATACGCAGTATTTT. Translating gives CASSLVGTSGTRGITDTQYF. The full variable domain, with the rest looked up from reference TRBV7-2 and TRBJ2-3, is GAGVSQSPSNKVTEKGKDVELRCDPISGHTALYWYRQSLGQGLEFLIYFQGNSAPDKSGLPSDRFSAERTGGSVSTLTIQRTQQEDSAVYLCASSLVGTSGTRGITDTQYFGPGTRLTVL.

The chain couples TRBV29-1 to TRBJ2-1; the D gene could be TRBD1 or TRBD2 (5 bases each). This CDR3 is built from 12 residues. Germline CDR1 reads SQVTM; CDR2 reads ANQGSEA. V dropped 6 bases and J dropped 8 bases, with 14 bases sitting between them. The CDR3 nucleotides are TGCAGCGTCGTAACTAGGGGATATGAGCAGTTCTTC. Its translation is CSVVTRGYEQFF.

This clonotype appeared many times. The chain employs TRBV12-3 or TRBV12-4 and TRBJ2-1; no firm D call. The CDR3 sequence is 12 residues long. Trimming pared 0 bases from V and 8 bases from J, leaving 5 bases between. The CDR3 loop is CASSLAGYEQFF. CDR3 nucleotide sequence: TGTGCCAGCAGTTTAGCGGGATATGAGCAGTTCTTC.

Comment on this clonotype: This may come from a read error, since a much larger clone is one base off. The rearrangement uses TRBV12-3 or TRBV12-4 and TRBJ2-5; TRBD1 matches 12 bases. The CDR3 extends over 16 amino acids. After removal of 7 bases from V and 11 bases from J, the junction contained 17 bases not matched to a gene. CDR3 sequence: CASKYAGTGGGYEQYF. DNA of the CDR3: TGTGCCAGCAAATACGCCGGGACAGGGGGCGGTTATGAGCAGTACTTC.

The chain has TRBV29-1 and TRBJ2-5; D is possibly TRBD1 (5 bases). This CDR3 spans 13 amino acids. Germline CDR1 and CDR2: SQVTM and ANQGSEA. Trimming pared 4 bases from V and 5 bases from J, leaving 14 bases between. The CDR3 nucleotides are TGCAGCGTTGGGACACCCATGGGGGAGACCCAGTACTTC. Protein: CSVGTPMGETQYF.

V and J are TRBV21-1 and TRBJ1-6; the D call in the table, TRBD1, was not verified against the DNA. TRBV21-1 is assigned pseudogene status. The CDR3 consists of 16 residues. The CDR3 DNA is TGTGCCAGCAGCCCAGGGGGGGGAAAGGATAATTCACCCCTCCACTTT. The encoded protein is CASSPGGGKDNSPLHF.

As to this clonotype: Given a much more abundant clone one base away, this may be a read error. The chain's CDR3 is CASSVAGTSGYEQFF. Here the CDR3 DNA reads TGTGCCAGCAGCGTAGCTGGGACTAGCGGCTACGAGCAGTTCTTC. The chain is built from TRBV9 and TRBJ2-1, with 11 bases that match TRBD2. V dropped 0 bases and J dropped 10; count of bases not matched to a gene: 6. This CDR3 is 15 amino acids long. Per germline, CDR1 SGDLS and CDR2 YYNGEE.

Only a few counts were recorded for this clonotype. As DNA, the CDR3 is TGCGCCAGCTCCTCGGGGGGCATCAATCAGCCCCAGCATTTT. This codes for CASSSGGINQPQHF. This chain links TRBV5-1 with TRBJ1-5; D perhaps matches TRBD1 (6 bases). Germline V gene sequence: CDR1 SGHRS, CDR2 YFSETQ. The CDR3 runs 14 residues. Deletions cut 7 bases from V and 3 bases from J, with 14 bases between.

This clonotype was counted many times. The rearrangement uses TRBV5-1 and TRBJ2-1, with a possible D match to TRBD1 (5 bases). Deletions cut 6 bases from V and 5 bases from J, with 18 bases between. The germline V gene encodes CDR1 SGHRS and CDR2 YFSETQ. The CDR3 sequence is 15 residues long. The CDR3 nucleotides are TGCGCCAGCACCCCGACACCAACACAGGACAATGAGCAGTTCTTC. Translation gives CASTPTPTQDNEQFF.

The CDR3 loop is CSAQGLAINYGYTF. The CDR3 DNA follows: TGCAGTGCCCAGGGGCTGGCGATTAACTATGGCTACACCTTC. The V gene is TRBV20-1, the J gene TRBJ1-2; a possible D gene is TRBD1 (6 bases). CDR1 DFQATT and CDR2 SNEGSKA come from the germline V gene (reference sequence). This CDR3 is built from 14 residues. Trimming stripped 6 bases from V and 1 base from J, with 15 bases between.

The V call is TRBV12-3 or TRBV12-4, the J call TRBJ2-1; D gene uncertain. V dropped 6 bases and J dropped 0 bases, with 15 bases sitting between them. The CDR3 length is 16 residues. For the CDR3, the DNA is TGTGCCAGCAGCCCCACCCTCAGGAGCTCCTACAATGAGCAGTTCTTC. This gives the protein CASSPTLRSSYNEQFF.

This clonotype was seen once. A much larger clone differs from this one at a single base, so this may be a read error. The CDR3 DNA is TGCGGTGCTGGGACTAGCGGGAGACGAGAGACCCAGTACTTC. It specifies CGAGTSGRRETQYF. The chain employs TRBV20-1 and TRBJ2-5; 14 bases are a match to TRBD2. This CDR3 comprises 14 residues. Germline V gene data show CDR1 as DFQATT and CDR2 as SNEGSKA (reference sequence).

This chain joins TRBV5-1 and TRBJ1-1; D is undetermined. The CDR3 is made up of 12 amino acids. CDR1 SGHRS and CDR2 YFSETQ come from the germline V gene. Trimming removed 4 bases from V and 8 bases from J, with 12 bases in between. In DNA, the CDR3 is TGCGCCAGCAGCCAAAGTCAGTCGGAAGCTTTCTTT. Amino acids: CASSQSQSEAFF.

Comments on this clonotype: A junction end diverges from the germline sequence, so it may reflect a read error. The V gene is TRBV29-1, the J gene TRBJ2-1; perhaps TRBD2 as D (5 bases). Germline V gene sequence: CDR1 SQVTM, CDR2 ANQGSEA. This CDR3 is built from 13 residues. DNA of the CDR3: TGCAGCATCCCGGGCCTAGCAGACAATGAACAGTTCTTC. Translated, it gives CSIPGLADNEQFF.

This clonotype was detected only once. J is TRBJ2-3 and V is TRBV7-2; perhaps D is TRBD1 or TRBD2 (5 bases each). The CDR3 extends over 14 amino acids. Trimming stripped 8 bases from V and 8 bases from J, with 20 bases between. CDR1 and CDR2 (germline): SGHTA, FQGNSA. CDR3 amino acids: CASWTPNSGGTQYF. The CDR3 DNA is TGTGCCAGCTGGACACCCAATTCAGGAGGTACGCAGTATTTT. The full variable domain, rest sourced from reference TRBV7-2 and TRBJ2-3, is GAGVSQSPSNKVTEKGKDVELRCDPISGHTALYWYRQSLGQGLEFLIYFQGNSAPDKSGLPSDRFSAERTGGSVSTLTIQRTQQEDSAVYLCASWTPNSGGTQYFGPGTRLTVL.

The chain uses TRBV11-2 and TRBJ1-2; maybe TRBD1 (5 bases). Germline V gives CDR1 SGHAT, CDR2 FQNNGV. With 0 bases removed from V and 12 bases from J, the gap between germline ends came to 8 bases. The CDR3 loop spans 11 amino acids. This CDR3 reads CASSLDRVDTF. Written as DNA, the CDR3 is TGTGCCAGCAGCTTAGACAGGGTAGACACCTTC.

The rearrangement uses TRBV18 and TRBJ2-7; D is possibly TRBD1 (5 bases). The DNA end favors TRBJ2-5, so the J call may be wrong. The CDR3 covers 15 residues. Germline CDR1 and CDR2: KGHSH and LQKENI. Here the CDR3 DNA reads TGTGCCAGCTCACCAGAATGGGGCGGCGAGGAGACCCAGTACTTC. This gives the protein CASSPEWGGEETQYF.

The J gene is TRBJ2-5, the V gene TRBV24-1; D remains unclear. The CDR3 is 13 amino acids. The germline V gene has CDR1 KGHDR and CDR2 SFDVKD. V was pared by 4 bases and J by 1 base, with 6 bases between. The CDR3 loop reads CATSDSAQETQYF. Written as DNA, the CDR3 is TGTGCCACCAGTGACTCGGCCCAAGAGACCCAGTACTTC.

This clonotype has only one observation. A much larger clone lies a single base off, so this may be a read error. This sequence joins TRBV10-3 and TRBJ1-2; tentative D call: TRBD1 (5 bases). V was shortened by 2 bases and J by 7 bases, with 17 bases between the two germline ends. Germline loops: CDR1 ENHRY, CDR2 SYGVKD. CDR3 length: 15 residues. The CDR3 here is CAISEVKGDGCGYTF. In DNA form, the CDR3 reads TGTGCCATCAGTGAGGTTAAAGGGGATGGGTGTGGCTACACCTTC.

V usage is TRBV10-3 and J usage is TRBJ1-6; no firm D call. This CDR3 has 14 amino acids. Germline loops: CDR1 ENHRY, CDR2 SYGVKD. The V and J ends lost 2 bases and 9 bases respectively, with 11 bases between them. Here the CDR3 DNA reads TGTGCCATCAGTGAGGCGTCGGTAGTTTCACCCCTCCACTTT. Protein product: CAISEASVVSPLHF.

This clonotype appeared a few times. It may be a read error: a sequence one base away is much more abundant. The CDR3 DNA reads as TGCAGCGTAGGTGGGAGAGAAAATACGTACAATGAGCAGTACTTC. It codes for CSVGGRENTYNEQYF. The J gene is TRBJ2-7, the V gene TRBV29-1; D perhaps matches TRBD2 (5 bases). The V end was cut by 6 bases, the J end by 7 bases, with 25 bases between. Germline assignment: CDR1 SQVTM and CDR2 ANQGSEA. CDR3 length: 15 amino acids.

The chain combines TRBV3-1 with TRBJ2-4; 10 bases are shared with TRBD2. The CDR3 totals 21 residues. CDR1 is LGHDT, CDR2 YNNKEL, per germline (reference sequence). After removal of 0 bases from V and 0 bases from J, the junction contained 14 bases not matched to a gene. The CDR3 coding sequence is TGTGCCAGCAGCCAAGAATTCCCCCGAGCTAGCGGGAGTCCAGCCAAAAACATTCAGTACTTC. This translates into CASSQEFPRASGSPAKNIQYF.

The table lists this clonotype with a few counts. A much bigger clone sits one base away, suggesting this may be a read error. This sequence joins TRBV12-3 or TRBV12-4 and TRBJ2-3; D may correspond to TRBD1 or TRBD2 (5 bases each). The V end was cut by 5 bases, the J end by 0 bases, with 9 bases between. The CDR3 contains 14 residues. CDR3 region: CASSVGDSTDTQYF. In nucleotides, the CDR3 is TGTGCCAGCAGTGTTGGGGACAGCACAGATACGCAGTATTTT.